This record concerns one T cell receptor (beta chain) sequence. The identical CDR3 is also encoded by other nucleotide sequences in the sample. This specimen belongs to a study of shared clonotypes between healthy human individuals. The data were produced by immunoSEQ multiplex PCR, yet TCRdb's version contains in-frame clones alone and is incomplete. In the table there are hundreds of thousands of clones, around 92% of which are singletons. The CDR3 consists of 12 residues. Trimming removed 0 bases at V and 6 bases at J, with 5 bases between. CDR1 is SGDLS and CDR2 is YYNGEE in the germline V gene. Positively selected for CCR7, the CD45RO-negative cells used as naive CD8 cells excluded terminally differentiated effector memory CD45RA+ cells.

This sequence originates from a man in his thirties or forties in good health. Sequencing input: naive CD8+ T cells sorted from blood. The chain couples TRBV9 to TRBJ2-3; D is ambiguous. The CDR3 spells CASSVDGDTQYF. DNA for the CDR3: TGTGCCAGCAGCGTAGACGGTGATACGCAGTATTTT.